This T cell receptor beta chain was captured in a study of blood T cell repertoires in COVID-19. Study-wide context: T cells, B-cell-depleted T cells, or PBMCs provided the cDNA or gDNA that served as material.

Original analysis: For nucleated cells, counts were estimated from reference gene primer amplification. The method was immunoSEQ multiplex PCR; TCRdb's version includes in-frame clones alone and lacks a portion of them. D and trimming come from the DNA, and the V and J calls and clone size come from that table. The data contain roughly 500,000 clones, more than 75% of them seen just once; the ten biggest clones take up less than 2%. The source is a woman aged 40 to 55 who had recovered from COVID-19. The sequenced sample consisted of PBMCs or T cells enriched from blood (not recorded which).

This CDR3 is CASSLGAGNSGNTIYF. CDR3 DNA sequence: TGTGCCAGCAGTTTAGGGGCAGGGAACTCTGGAAACACCATATATTTT. V and J are TRBV28 and TRBJ1-3; possible D gene TRBD1, 5 bases. V dropped 2 bases and J dropped 0 bases, with 11 bases sitting between them. Germline values: CDR1 MDHEN, CDR2 SYDVKM. CDR3 size: 16 residues.